The subject of this entry is one T cell receptor (beta chain). The data derive from a study of blood T cell repertoires in COVID-19. Germline V gives CDR1 SGHKS, CDR2 YYEKEE (reference sequence). The CDR3 runs 16 residues. V was pared by 3 bases and J by 1 base, with 6 bases of the junction left unmatched. Sequencing was performed with immunoSEQ multiplex PCR; in TCRdb, only in-frame clones are kept and a portion is missing. The sample includes over 150,000 clones, roughly 80% seen only once; the top ten take approximately 7.9%. This clonotype was sampled from a man aged 40-49 years who had recovered from COVID-19. This chain joins TRBV5-5 and TRBJ1-5, with 8 bases matching TRBD1. The sample comprised PBMCs or T cells enriched from blood (not recorded which). Written as DNA, the CDR3 is TGTGCCAGCAGCTGGACAGGGCTTGGGAGCAATCAGCCCCAGCATTTT. Its translation: CASSWTGLGSNQPQHF.